This is a list of T cell receptor beta chains from one sample in a study of cytomegalovirus exposure and HLA in healthy donors. Profiling relied on immunoSEQ multiplex PCR, and the TCRdb table lists in-frame clones only, not all of them. The sample has over 150,000 clones; over 75% are singletons. The sequenced material came from PBMCs. Receptors originate from a woman younger than 45 in good health and CMV-seronegative. Both conserved end residues are part of each CDR3. A D gene is named only where the DNA matches it firmly. Expanded clones get a size class; other rows say once, few or many, or leave the size out.

TRBV7-9 TRBD1 . CSSSLLFGTGSNNEQFF
TRBV4-1 . . CASSPRTYSYEQYF
TRBV2 . . CASRETVAKNIQYF
TRBV7-6 . . CASSLAVLLFF
TRBV7-8 . . CASSYQSRRETQYF
TRBV5-1 TRBD1 few CASRWWGQGDTGELFF
TRBV30 . . CAWSALREQYF
TRBV15 . . CATSRDRGTQYF
TRBV2 . . CASSTSGTPTYQPQHF
TRBV7-2 . . CASSFNRGCEQYF
TRBV4-1 TRBD2 . CASSQAGTSGTDTQYF
TRBV29-1 TRBD2 . CSVAGGGRETQYF
TRBV7-9 TRBD1 . CSSSFSGTGGDEQYF
TRBV18 TRBD1 . CASSPGQNYNQPQHF
TRBV5-5 TRBD1 few CASSQRQGVNTEAFF
TRBV11-2 . . CASSSGTSNIQYF
TRBV9 . . CASSVSFNSGNTIYF
TRBV9 . . CASSEGDFPEWETQYF
TRBV5-1 TRBD2 . CASILAGDRDTQYF
TRBV5-1 . . CASSLATSRAGNTIYF
TRBV5-6 . few CASSFSGNTIYF
TRBV4-1 . few CASSQDPGQEKLFF
TRBV5-6 TRBD2 . CASTQTSGGLGTQYF
TRBV5-1 . . CASSLSRLANTGELFF
TRBV6-1 . once CASEGAIKPNSPLHF
TRBV9 . . CASSVAAGAFYNEQFF
TRBV6-1 TRBD1 . CASRIQGYSYEQYF
TRBV5-1 TRBD1 . CASSPPQGALSLGGYTF
TRBV7-3 . . CASSPGDTGELFF
TRBV18 TRBD1 . CASSRDRGQPQHF
TRBV11-2 . few CASSFAGTAYNEQFF
TRBV5-6 . . CASSLVFGEIRSYTF
TRBV4-1 TRBD1 . CASSPTGGRVYNEQFF
TRBV19 TRBD2 . CASSLLTLAASTDTQYF
TRBV2 . . CASIGGVEAFF
TRBV30 TRBD1 . CAWSRGQGRGYPF
TRBV19 . . CASSYFSTGQYF
TRBV28 TRBD1 . CASRPNRGPYSNQPQHF